This TCR beta chain was sequenced for a study of chronic HIV infection and antiretroviral therapy. In its sample, this clonotype was seen a few times. Germline trimming cut 5 bases from V and 0 bases from J; bases unmatched to any gene: 3. There are 16 residues in the CDR3. Germline V gene data show CDR1 as MRHNA and CDR2 as SNTAGT. TCRdb recomputed calls from the 5' RACE reads with MiXCR, one row per CDR3 protein. The repertoire includes some 43,000 distinct CDR3 sequences, approximately 19% of them detected once, and over 2.5% sits in the top ten. The gene calls are TRBV6-4 and TRBJ2-6, with 8 bases that match TRBD1. The sequence was collected from an adult who had HIV and had not received antiretroviral therapy, or was an uninfected healthy control (not recorded which). Specimen: peripheral blood. DNA of the CDR3: TGTGCCAGCAGTACCGACAGGGGCTCTGGGGCCAACGTCCTGACTTTC. This sequence encodes CASSTDRGSGANVLTF.